This T cell receptor beta chain was obtained from a study of blood T cells in healthy people across ages. Overall study findings and caveats: Diversity figures based on one million T cells were deemed too low.

Germline trimming cut 0 bases from V and 2 bases from J; bases unmatched to any gene: 2. Germline V gene lookup returns CDR1 SGHRS and CDR2 YFSETQ. This CDR3 is 15 amino acids long. Through a sample-barcoded 5' primer and a J-beta primer mix, a second PCR was run for roughly 6 to 11 cycles. Every cDNA molecule bore a tag from a template-switch adaptor containing 12 random nucleotides. Each CDR3 protein gets one entry after TCRdb re-called the 5' RACE reads with MiXCR. The sample includes roughly 1.9 million distinct CDR3 sequences, approximately 40% of them seen just once. This clonotype was seen a handful of times. Its specificity is not known. For every donor, a draw yielded ten milliliters of peripheral blood.

The TCR originated in a human donor in good health. The sequenced sample consisted of blood. V usage is TRBV5-1 and J usage is TRBJ2-1; 7 bases fit TRBD1. This chain's CDR3 is CASSLEGATYNEQFF. CDR3 nucleotides: TGCGCCAGCAGCTTGGAGGGGGCTACCTACAATGAGCAGTTCTTC.